One and the same sample provided the 12 T cell receptor beta chains below, sequenced in a study of OX40 agonist ivuxolimab in advanced cancers. Clones were sequenced by immunoSEQ multiplex PCR, and TCRdb holds only the in-frame ones, with some missing. Counted here are roughly 68,000 clones, 80% to 90% occurring once; the ten biggest clones make up roughly 4%. The starting material was CD4+ or CD8+ T cells sorted from blood, obtained in a trial of the OX40 agonist ivuxolimab. Receptor source: an adult with an advanced solid tumor such as melanoma, head and neck, liver or kidney cancer.

The chain recombines TRBV10-2 with TRBJ1-4; TRBD1 aligns across 9 bases. Unmatched junction bases numbered 3, after V lost 8 bases and J lost 5 bases. Germline V CDR1 and CDR2: WSHSY, SAAADI. The CDR3 sequence is 13 residues long. CDR3 sequence: CASLGQGNEKLFF. CDR3 nucleotide sequence: TGCGCCAGCCTGGGACAGGGAAATGAAAAACTGTTTTTT.

The chain recombines TRBV7-9 with TRBJ2-1; D is undetermined. CDR3 length: 13 amino acids. V was clipped by 5 bases and J by 8 bases, with 13 bases between them. Germline V CDR1 and CDR2: SEHNR, FQNEAQ (reference sequence). The CDR3 protein is CASSRTSWDEQFF. The CDR3 region has the DNA TGTGCCAGCAGCCGGACGTCGTGGGATGAGCAGTTCTTC.

The J gene is TRBJ2-4, the V gene TRBV5-1; D unresolved. This CDR3 contains 13 residues. Germline V lookup: CDR1 SGHRS, CDR2 YFSETQ. Trimming removed 5 bases from V and 1 base from J, with 7 bases in between. CDR3 sequence reads: CASRLGAKNIQYF. The CDR3 DNA is TGCGCCAGCAGGCTTGGGGCCAAAAACATTCAGTACTTC.

The CDR3 sequence: CAWKGGYDTGELFF. The CDR3 nucleotides read TGTGCCTGGAAAGGGGGGTACGACACCGGGGAGCTGTTTTTT. This sequence joins TRBV30 and TRBJ2-2, with D perhaps matching TRBD1 or TRBD2 (6 bases each). Germline V gives CDR1 GTSNPN, CDR2 SVGIG (reference sequence). CDR3 length: 14 amino acids. V lost 4 bases and J 3 bases, leaving 12 bases between the germline ends.

This clone has just a few counts. The chain uses TRBV5-4 and TRBJ1-1, with D possibly being TRBD1 (6 bases). Trimming removed 7 bases from V and 0 bases from J, with 16 bases in between. Germline V gene lookup returns CDR1 SGHNT and CDR2 YYREEE (reference sequence). CDR3 size: 15 residues. This CDR3 is CASSSGGTLNTEAFF. CDR3 nucleotides: TGTGCCAGCTCGTCCGGGGGCACCCTGAACACTGAAGCTTTCTTT.

This sequence joins TRBV10-3 and TRBJ2-2, with a weak D call TRBD1 (5 bases). V was clipped by 6 bases and J by 2 bases, with 10 bases between them. CDR3 size: 14 residues. Germline CDR1 reads ENHRY; CDR2 reads SYGVKD. CDR3 residues: CAIRPQGNTGELFF. CDR3 coding DNA: TGTGCCATCAGGCCCCAGGGAAACACCGGGGAGCTGTTTTTT.

The rearrangement uses TRBV5-1 and TRBJ1-1; D might be TRBD1 (6 bases). The germline CDR1 and CDR2 sequences are SGHRS and YFSETQ. The ends were cut back, 4 bases at V and 1 base at J, with 11 bases in the middle. This CDR3 has 14 residues. The CDR3 DNA sequence: TGCGCCAGCAGCCGGGGACAATCGAACACTGAAGCTTTCTTT. Its translation: CASSRGQSNTEAFF.

V gene TRBV7-3 combines with J gene TRBJ1-1; 8 bases fit TRBD1. This CDR3 is built from 16 residues. Trimming cost V 5 bases and J 1 base; bases outside gene matches: 9. Germline V CDR1 and CDR2: SGHTA, FQGTGA. CDR3 DNA: TGTGCCAGCAGCCGCGCAGGGGGCGCGGAGAACACTGAAGCTTTCTTT. Translation gives CASSRAGGAENTEAFF. Combining the CDR3 with reference TRBV7-3 and TRBJ1-1 gives the whole variable domain GAGVSQTPSNKVTEKGKYVELRCDPISGHTALYWYRQSLGQGPEFLIYFQGTGAADDSGLPNDRFFAVRPEGSVSTLKIQRTERGDSAVYLCASSRAGGAENTEAFFGQGTRLTVV.

V gene TRBV11-2 combines with J gene TRBJ2-1; D is perhaps TRBD2 (5 bases). The V and J ends lost 0 bases and 7 bases respectively, with 10 bases between them. This CDR3 region has 14 residues. Germline CDR1 reads SGHAT; CDR2 reads FQNNGV. The CDR3 spells CASSLDRLANEQFF. The CDR3 nucleotides are TGTGCCAGCAGCTTAGATCGGCTAGCTAATGAGCAGTTCTTC.

The chain recombines TRBV30 with TRBJ1-6; 7 positions agree with TRBD1. The germline V gene encodes CDR1 GTSNPN and CDR2 SVGIG (reference sequence). V lost 7 bases to trimming and J lost 5 bases; unmatched junction nucleotides: 8. The CDR3 sequence is 14 residues long. CDR3 nucleotide sequence: TGTGCCTCGGCCCGGGACAGCAATAATTCACCCCTCCACTTT. It codes for CASARDSNNSPLHF.

The J gene is TRBJ2-7, the V gene TRBV9; tentative D call: TRBD2 (5 bases). With 0 bases removed from V and 6 bases from J, the gap between germline ends came to 16 bases. CDR1 is SGDLS and CDR2 is YYNGEE in the germline V gene. The CDR3 contains 15 residues. DNA for the CDR3: TGTGCCAGCAGCGTAGATGACTACTCGACCTCCGAGCAGTACTTC. Amino acid sequence: CASSVDDYSTSEQYF.

The gene calls are TRBV6-6 and TRBJ1-6; no firm D call. Germline CDR1 is MNHNY and CDR2 is SVGAGI (reference sequence). V lost 2 bases and J 5 bases, leaving 10 bases between the germline ends. The CDR3 spans 15 residues. The DNA for the CDR3 is TGTGCCAGCAGTTACCGGACGACGGATAATTCACCCCTCCACTTT. It specifies CASSYRTTDNSPLHF.